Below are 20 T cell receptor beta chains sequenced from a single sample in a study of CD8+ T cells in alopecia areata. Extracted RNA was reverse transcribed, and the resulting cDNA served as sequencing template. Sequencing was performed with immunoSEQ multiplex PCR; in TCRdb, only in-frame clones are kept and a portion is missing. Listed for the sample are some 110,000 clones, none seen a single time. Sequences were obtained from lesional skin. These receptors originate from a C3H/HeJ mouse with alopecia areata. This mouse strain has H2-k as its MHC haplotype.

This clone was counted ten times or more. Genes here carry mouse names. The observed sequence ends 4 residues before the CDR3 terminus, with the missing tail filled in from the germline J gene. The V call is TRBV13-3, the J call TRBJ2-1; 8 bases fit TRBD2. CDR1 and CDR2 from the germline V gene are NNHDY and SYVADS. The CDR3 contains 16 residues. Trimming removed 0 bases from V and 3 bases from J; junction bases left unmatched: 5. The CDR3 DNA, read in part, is TGTGCCAGCAGTGATGCGGCTGGGGGGTTCTATGCT. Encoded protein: CASSDAAGGFYA. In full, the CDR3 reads CASSDAAGGFYAEQFF.

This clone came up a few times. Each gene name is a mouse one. CDR3 bases read: TGTGCCAGCAGTCTACAGTCC. Its translation: CASSLQS. The full CDR3 sequence reads CASSLQSDYTF. V is TRBV19 and J is TRBJ1-2; D gene unclear. Read sequence stops 4 residues before the CDR3 end, and the germline J gene provides the missing end. The CDR3 has 11 amino acids. Germline V gives CDR1 FNHDT, CDR2 SITEND (reference sequence). Variable domain in full (rest from reference TRBV19 and TRBJ1-2): GGIITQTPKFLIGQEGQKLTLKCQQNFNHDTMYWYRQDSGKGLRLIYYSITENDLQKGDLSEGYDASREKKSSFSLTVTSAQKNEMAVFLCASSLQSDYTFGSGTRLLVI.

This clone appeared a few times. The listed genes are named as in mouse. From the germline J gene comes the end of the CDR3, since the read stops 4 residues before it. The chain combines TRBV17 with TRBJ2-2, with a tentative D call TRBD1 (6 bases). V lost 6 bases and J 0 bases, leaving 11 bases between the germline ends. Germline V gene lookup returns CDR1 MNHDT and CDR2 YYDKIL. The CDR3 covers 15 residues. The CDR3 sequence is CASSPRTANTGQLYF. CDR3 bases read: TGTGCTAGCAGCCCTCGGACAGCAAACACCGGG.

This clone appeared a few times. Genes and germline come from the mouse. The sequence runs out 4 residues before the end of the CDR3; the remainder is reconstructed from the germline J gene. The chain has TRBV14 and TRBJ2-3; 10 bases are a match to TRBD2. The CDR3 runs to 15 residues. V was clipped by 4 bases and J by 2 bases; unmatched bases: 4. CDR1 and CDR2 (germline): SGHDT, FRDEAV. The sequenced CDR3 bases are TGTGCCAGCAGTCCTGGGGGGGCGCCTGCAGAA. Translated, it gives CASSPGGAPAE. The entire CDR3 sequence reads CASSPGGAPAETLYF.

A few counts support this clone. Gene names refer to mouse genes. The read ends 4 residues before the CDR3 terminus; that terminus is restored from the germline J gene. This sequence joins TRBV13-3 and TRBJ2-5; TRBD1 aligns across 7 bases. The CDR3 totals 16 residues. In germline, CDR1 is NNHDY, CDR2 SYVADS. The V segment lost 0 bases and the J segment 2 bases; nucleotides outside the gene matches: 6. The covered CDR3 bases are TGTGCCAGCAGTGATGAGACAGGGAAAGGCCAAGAC. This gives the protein CASSDETGKGQD. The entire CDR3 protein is CASSDETGKGQDTQYF.

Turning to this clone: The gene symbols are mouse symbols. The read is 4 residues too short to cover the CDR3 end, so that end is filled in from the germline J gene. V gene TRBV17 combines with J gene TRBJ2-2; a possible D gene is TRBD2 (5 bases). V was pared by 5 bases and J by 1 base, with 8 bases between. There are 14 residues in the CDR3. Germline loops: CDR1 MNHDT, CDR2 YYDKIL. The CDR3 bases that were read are TGTGCTAGCAGTGCTGGGAGAAACACCGGG. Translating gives CASSAGRNTG. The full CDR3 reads CASSAGRNTGQLYF. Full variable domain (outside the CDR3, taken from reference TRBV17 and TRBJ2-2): DTTVKQNPRYKLARVGKPVNLICSQTMNHDTMYWYQKKPNQAPKLLLFYYDKILNREADTFEKFQSSRPNNSFCSLYIGSAGLEYSAMYLCASSAGRNTGQLYFGEGSKLTVL.

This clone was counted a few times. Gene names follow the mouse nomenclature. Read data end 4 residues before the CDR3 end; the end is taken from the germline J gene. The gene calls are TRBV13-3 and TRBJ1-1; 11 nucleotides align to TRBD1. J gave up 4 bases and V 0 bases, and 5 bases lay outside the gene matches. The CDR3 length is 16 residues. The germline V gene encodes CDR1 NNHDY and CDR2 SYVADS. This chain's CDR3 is CASSDAGDRGGTEVFF. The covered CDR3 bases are TGTGCCAGCAGTGATGCAGGGGACAGGGGGGGCACA.

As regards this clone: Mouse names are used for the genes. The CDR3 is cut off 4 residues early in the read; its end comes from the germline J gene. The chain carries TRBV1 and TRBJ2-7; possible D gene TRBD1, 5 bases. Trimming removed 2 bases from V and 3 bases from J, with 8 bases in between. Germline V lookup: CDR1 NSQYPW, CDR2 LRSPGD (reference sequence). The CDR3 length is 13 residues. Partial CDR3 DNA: TGCACCTGCAGTGCATCAGGGAACTAT. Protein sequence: CTCSASGNY. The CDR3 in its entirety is CTCSASGNYEQYF.

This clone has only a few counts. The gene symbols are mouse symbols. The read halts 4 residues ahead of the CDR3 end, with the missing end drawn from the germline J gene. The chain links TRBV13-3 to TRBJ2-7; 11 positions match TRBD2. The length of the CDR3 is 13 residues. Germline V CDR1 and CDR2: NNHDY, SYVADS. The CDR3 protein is CASSTGGGYEQYF. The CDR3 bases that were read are TGTGCCAGCTCGACTGGGGGGGGGTAT.

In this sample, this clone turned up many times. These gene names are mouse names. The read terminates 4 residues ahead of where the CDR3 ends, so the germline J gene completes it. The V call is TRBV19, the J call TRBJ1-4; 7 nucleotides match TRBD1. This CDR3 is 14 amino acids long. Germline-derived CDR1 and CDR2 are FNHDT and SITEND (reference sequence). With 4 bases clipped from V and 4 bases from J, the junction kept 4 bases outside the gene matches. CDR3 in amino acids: CASSLTGFNERLFF. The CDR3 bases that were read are TGTGCCAGCAGTCTGACAGGGTTCAACGAA.

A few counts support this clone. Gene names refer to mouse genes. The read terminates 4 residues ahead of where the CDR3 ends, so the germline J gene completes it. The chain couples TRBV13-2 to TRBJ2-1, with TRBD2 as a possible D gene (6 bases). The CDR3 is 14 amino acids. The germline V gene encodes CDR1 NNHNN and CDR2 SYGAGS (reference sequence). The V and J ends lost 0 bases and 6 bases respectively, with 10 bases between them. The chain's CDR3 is CASGDARGVAEQFF. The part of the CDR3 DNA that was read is TGTGCCAGCGGTGATGCACGGGGGGTTGCT.

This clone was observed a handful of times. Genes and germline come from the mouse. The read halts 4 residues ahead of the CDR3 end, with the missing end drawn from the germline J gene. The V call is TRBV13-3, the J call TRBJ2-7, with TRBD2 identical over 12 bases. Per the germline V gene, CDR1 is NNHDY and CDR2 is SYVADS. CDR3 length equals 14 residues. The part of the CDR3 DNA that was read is TGTGCCAGCAGTGGACTGGGGGGGCGTGAT. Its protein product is CASSGLGGRD. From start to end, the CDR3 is CASSGLGGRDEQYF.

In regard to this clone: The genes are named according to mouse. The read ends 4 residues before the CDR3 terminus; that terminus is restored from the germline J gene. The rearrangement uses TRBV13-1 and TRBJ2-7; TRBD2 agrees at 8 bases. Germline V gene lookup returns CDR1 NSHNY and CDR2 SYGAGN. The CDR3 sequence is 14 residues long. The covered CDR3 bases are TGTGCCAGCAGTGACTCCGGGACTGGATAT. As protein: CASSDSGTGY. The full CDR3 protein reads CASSDSGTGYEQYF.

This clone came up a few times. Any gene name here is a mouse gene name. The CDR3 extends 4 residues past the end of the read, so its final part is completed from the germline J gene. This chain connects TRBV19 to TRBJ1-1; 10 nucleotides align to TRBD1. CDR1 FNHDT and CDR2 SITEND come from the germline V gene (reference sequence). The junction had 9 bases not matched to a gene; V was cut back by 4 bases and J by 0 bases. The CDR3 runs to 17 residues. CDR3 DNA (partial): TGTGCCAGCAGTGCCGGGACAGGGGTTCCCGCAAACACA. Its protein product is CASSAGTGVPANT. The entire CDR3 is CASSAGTGVPANTEVFF.

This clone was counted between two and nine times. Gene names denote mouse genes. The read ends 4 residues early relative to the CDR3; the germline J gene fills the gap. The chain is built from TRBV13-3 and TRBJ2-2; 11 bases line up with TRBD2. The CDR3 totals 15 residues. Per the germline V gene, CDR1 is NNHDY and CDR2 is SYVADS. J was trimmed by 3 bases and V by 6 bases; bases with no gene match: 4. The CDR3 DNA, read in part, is TGTGCCAGCAAGGACTGGGGGGAATACACCGGG. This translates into CASKDWGEYTG. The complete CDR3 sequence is CASKDWGEYTGQLYF.

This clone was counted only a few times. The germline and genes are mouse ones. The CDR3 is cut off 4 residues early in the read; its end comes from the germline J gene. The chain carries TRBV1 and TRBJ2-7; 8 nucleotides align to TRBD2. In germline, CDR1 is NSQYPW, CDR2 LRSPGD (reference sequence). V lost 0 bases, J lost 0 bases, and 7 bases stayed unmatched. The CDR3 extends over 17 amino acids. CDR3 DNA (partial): TGCACCTGCAGTGCAGATCTTCGACTGGGGAGCTCCTAT. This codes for CTCSADLRLGSSY. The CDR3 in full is CTCSADLRLGSSYEQYF.

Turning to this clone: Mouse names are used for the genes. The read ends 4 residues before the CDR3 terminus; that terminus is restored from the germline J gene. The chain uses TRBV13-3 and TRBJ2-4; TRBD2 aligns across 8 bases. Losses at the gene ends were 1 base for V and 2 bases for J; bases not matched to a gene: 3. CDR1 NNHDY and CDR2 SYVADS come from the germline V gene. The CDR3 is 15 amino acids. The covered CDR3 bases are TGTGCCAGCAGTGATCTGGGGGGCGATCAAAAC. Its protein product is CASSDLGGDQN. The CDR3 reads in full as CASSDLGGDQNTLYF.

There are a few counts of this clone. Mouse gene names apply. CDR3 sequence: CASSDGGLANTEVFF. CDR3 DNA, as far as it was read: TGTGCCAGCAGTGATGGAGGGTTGGCAAACACA. The chain recombines TRBV13-3 with TRBJ1-1; D gene unclear. The observed sequence ends 4 residues before the CDR3 terminus, with the missing tail filled in from the germline J gene. V was clipped by 0 bases and J by 0 bases, with 9 bases between them. CDR1 is NNHDY, CDR2 SYVADS, per germline. The CDR3 is 15 residues long.

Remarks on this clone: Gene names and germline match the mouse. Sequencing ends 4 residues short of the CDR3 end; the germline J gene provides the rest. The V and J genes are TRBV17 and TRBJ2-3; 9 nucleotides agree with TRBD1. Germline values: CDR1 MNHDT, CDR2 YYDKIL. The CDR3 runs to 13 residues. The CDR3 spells CASSTGQGETLYF. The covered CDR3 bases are TGTGCTAGCAGTACGGGACAGGGAGAA.

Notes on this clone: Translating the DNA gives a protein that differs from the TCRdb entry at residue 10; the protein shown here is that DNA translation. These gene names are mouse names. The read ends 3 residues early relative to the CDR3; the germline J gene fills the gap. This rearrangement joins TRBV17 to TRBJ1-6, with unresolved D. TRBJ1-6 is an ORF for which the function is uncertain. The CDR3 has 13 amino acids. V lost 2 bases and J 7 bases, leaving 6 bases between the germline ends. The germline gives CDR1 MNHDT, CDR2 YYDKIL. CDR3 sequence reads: CASSRYSNSPLYF. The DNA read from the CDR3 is TGTGCTAGCAGTAGATACAGCAATTCGCCC.